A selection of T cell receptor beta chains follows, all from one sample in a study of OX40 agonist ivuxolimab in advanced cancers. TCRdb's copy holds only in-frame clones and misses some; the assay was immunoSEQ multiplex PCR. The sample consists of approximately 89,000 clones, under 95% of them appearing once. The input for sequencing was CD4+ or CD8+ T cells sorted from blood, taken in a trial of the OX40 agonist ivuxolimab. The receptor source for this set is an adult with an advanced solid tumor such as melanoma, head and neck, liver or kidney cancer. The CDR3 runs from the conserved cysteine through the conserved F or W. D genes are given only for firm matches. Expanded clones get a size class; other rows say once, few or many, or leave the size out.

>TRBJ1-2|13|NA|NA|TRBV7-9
CASSLAGSYGYTF
TGTGCCAGCAGCTTAGCTGGCAGCTATGGCTACACCTTC
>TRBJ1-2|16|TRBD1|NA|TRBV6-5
CASSSTNRGANYGYTF
TGTGCCAGCAGTTCTACTAACAGGGGCGCTAACTATGGCTACACCTTC
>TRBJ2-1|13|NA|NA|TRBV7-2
CASSYNRDNEQFF
TGTGCCAGCAGCTACAATCGGGATAATGAGCAGTTCTTC
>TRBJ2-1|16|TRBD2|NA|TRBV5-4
CASSLGSGATYNEQFF
TGTGCCAGCAGCTTGGGGAGCGGGGCTACCTACAATGAGCAGTTCTTC
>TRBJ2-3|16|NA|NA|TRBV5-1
CASSPAGQGGTDTQYF
TGCGCCAGCAGCCCCGCGGGGCAGGGGGGCACAGATACGCAGTATTTT
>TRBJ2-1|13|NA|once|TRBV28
CASSYGGVREQFF
TGTGCCAGCAGTTATGGAGGAGTAAGAGAGCAGTTCTTC
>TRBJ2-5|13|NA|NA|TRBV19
CASSMNRQETQYF
TGTGCCAGTAGTATGAACAGGCAAGAGACCCAGTACTTC
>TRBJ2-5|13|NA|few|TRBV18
CASSPPSAETQYF
TGTGCCAGCTCACCACCGAGTGCAGAGACCCAGTACTTC
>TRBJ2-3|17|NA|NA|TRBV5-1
CASSPTVGGVGTDTQYF
TGCGCCAGCAGCCCTACCGTTGGCGGGGTGGGCACAGATACGCAGTATTTT
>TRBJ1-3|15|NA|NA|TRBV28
CASCPTLNSGNTIYF
TGTGCCAGCTGCCCGACTCTGAACTCTGGAAACACCATATATTTT
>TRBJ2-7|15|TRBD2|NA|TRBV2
CASGRPSGSLDEQYF
TGTGCCAGCGGTCGCCCTAGCGGGAGCTTGGACGAGCAGTACTTC
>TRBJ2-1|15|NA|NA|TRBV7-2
CASSLDAGSYNEQFF
TGTGCCAGCAGCTTAGACGCGGGATCCTACAATGAGCAGTTCTTC
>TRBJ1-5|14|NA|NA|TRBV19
CASSFRETNQPQHF
TGTGCCAGTAGTTTCAGGGAGACCAATCAGCCCCAGCATTTT
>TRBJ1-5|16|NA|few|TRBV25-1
CASSAGGSYSNQPQHF
TGTGCCAGCAGCGCCGGAGGCAGTTACAGCAATCAGCCCCAGCATTTT
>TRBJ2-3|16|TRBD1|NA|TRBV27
CASSPGTGGASDTQYF
TGTGCCAGCAGTCCAGGGACAGGGGGTGCGTCAGATACGCAGTATTTT
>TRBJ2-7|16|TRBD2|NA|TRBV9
CASSVGTSGGAYEQYF
TGTGCCAGCAGCGTAGGGACTAGCGGGGGGGCCTACGAGCAGTACTTC
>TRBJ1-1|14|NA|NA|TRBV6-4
CASSDPRMNTEAFF
TGTGCCAGCAGTGACCCCAGAATGAACACTGAAGCTTTCTTT
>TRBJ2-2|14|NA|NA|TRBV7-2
CASSKQTDTGELFF
TGTGCCAGCAGCAAGCAGACGGACACCGGGGAGCTGTTTTTT
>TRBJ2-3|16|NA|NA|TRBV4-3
CASSQDRLAGTDTQYF
TGCGCCAGCAGCCAAGATCGCCTAGCCGGCACAGATACGCAGTATTTT
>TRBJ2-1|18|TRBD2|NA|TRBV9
CASSVVGGLGVGRNEQFF
TGTGCCAGCAGCGTAGTCGGGGGACTAGGGGTCGGTCGGAATGAGCAGTTCTTC
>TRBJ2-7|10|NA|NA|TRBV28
CASSFNEQYF
TGTGCCAGCAGTTTTAACGAGCAGTACTTC
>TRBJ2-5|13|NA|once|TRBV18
CASSPPNGETQYF
TGTGCCAGCTCACCACCGAACGGAGAGACCCAGTACTTC
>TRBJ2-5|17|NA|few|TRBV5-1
CASSSGAGGLYQETQYF
TGCGCCAGCAGCTCGGGTGCCGGGGGCTTGTACCAAGAGACCCAGTACTTC
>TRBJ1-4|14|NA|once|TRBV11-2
CASSLAGGVEKLFF
TGTGCCAGCAGCTTAGCGGGAGGGGTTGAAAAACTGTTTTTT
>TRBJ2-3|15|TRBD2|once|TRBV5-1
CASSPASGHTDTQYF
TGCGCCAGCAGCCCCGCTAGCGGCCACACAGATACGCAGTATTTT
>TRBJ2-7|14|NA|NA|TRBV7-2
CASSPNQGTYEQYF
TGTGCCAGCAGCCCAAACCAAGGAACCTACGAGCAGTACTTC
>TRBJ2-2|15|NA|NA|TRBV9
CASSPRGDGTGELFF
TGTGCCAGCAGCCCCCGAGGTGATGGTACCGGGGAGCTGTTTTTT
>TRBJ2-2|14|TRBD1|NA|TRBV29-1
CSANRDSGTGELFF
TGCAGCGCAAACCGGGACAGCGGTACCGGGGAGCTGTTTTTT
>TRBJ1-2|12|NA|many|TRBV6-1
CASSDRVYGYTF
TGTGCCAGCAGTGACCGGGTCTATGGCTACACCTTC
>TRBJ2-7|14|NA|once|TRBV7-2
CASSKILGDYEQYF
TGTGCCAGCAGCAAAATACTGGGGGACTACGAGCAGTACTTC
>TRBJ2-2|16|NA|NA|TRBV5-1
CASSLAGGSNTGELFF
TGCGCCAGCAGCTTGGCGGGGGGCTCGAACACCGGGGAGCTGTTTTTT
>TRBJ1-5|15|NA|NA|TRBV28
CASSLSGGGAWPQHF
TGTGCCAGCAGTTTATCGGGAGGAGGGGCTTGGCCCCAGCATTTT
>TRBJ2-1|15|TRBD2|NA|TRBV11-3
CASSPRVTSDNEQFF
TGTGCCAGCAGCCCCCGTGTGACTAGCGACAATGAGCAGTTCTTC
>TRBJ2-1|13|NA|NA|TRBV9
CASSVGENNEQFF
TGTGCCAGCAGCGTAGGTGAGAACAATGAGCAGTTCTTC
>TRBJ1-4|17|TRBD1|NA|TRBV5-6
CASSSRGQGTTNEKLFF
TGTGCCAGCTCGTCCCGGGGACAGGGGACAACTAATGAAAAACTGTTTTTT
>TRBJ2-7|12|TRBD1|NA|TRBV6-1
CASRGDSYEQYF
TGTGCCAGCAGAGGGGACAGCTACGAGCAGTACTTC
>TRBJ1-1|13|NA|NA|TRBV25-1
CASSEFFNTEAFF
TGTGCCAGCAGTGAGTTTTTTAACACTGAAGCTTTCTTT
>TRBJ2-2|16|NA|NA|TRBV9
CASSITGTPNTGELFF
TGTGCCAGCAGCATAACCGGGACACCGAACACCGGGGAGCTGTTTTTT
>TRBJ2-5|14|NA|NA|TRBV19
CASSIWAGQETQYF
TGTGCCAGTAGTATTTGGGCGGGGCAAGAGACCCAGTACTTC
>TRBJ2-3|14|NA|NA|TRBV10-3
CAISDGGYTDTQYF
TGTGCCATCAGCGACGGCGGATACACAGATACGCAGTATTTT
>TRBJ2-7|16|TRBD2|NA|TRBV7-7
CASSPLSGTSIYEQYF
TGTGCCAGCAGCCCGCTCTCCGGGACTAGCATCTACGAGCAGTACTTC
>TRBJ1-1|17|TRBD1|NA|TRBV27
CASSPQGFRGRYTEAFF
TGTGCCAGCAGTCCCCAAGGCTTTAGGGGGCGGTACACTGAAGCTTTCTTT
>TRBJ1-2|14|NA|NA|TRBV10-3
CAISEDGRPYGYTF
TGTGCCATCAGTGAGGACGGACGGCCATATGGCTACACCTTC
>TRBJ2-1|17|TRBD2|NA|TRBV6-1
CASSEGNGLAGGDEQFF
TGTGCCAGCAGTGAAGGTAACGGACTAGCGGGGGGAGACGAGCAGTTCTTC
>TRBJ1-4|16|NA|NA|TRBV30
CAWSQRRGLSNEKLFF
TGTGCCTGGAGTCAAAGAAGGGGTCTCTCTAATGAAAAACTGTTTTTT
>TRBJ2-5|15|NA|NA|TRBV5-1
CASGSTGGGGETQYF
TGCGCCAGCGGCTCAACCGGGGGAGGTGGAGAGACCCAGTACTTC
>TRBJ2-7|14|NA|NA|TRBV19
CASIPVGGPYEQYF
TGTGCCAGTATCCCCGTAGGAGGACCTTACGAGCAGTACTTC
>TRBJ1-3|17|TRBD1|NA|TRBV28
CASVGAGQGYSGNTIYF
TGTGCCAGCGTTGGGGCCGGACAGGGGTACTCTGGAAACACCATATATTTT
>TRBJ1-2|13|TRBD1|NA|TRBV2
CASSEEQGGGYTF
TGTGCCAGCAGTGAAGAACAGGGGGGCGGCTACACCTTC
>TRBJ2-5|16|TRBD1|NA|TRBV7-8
CASSYRDRGIRETQYF
TGTGCCAGCAGCTACCGGGACAGGGGCATCAGAGAGACCCAGTACTTC
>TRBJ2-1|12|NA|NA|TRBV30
CAWRGTANEQFF
TGTGCCTGGCGGGGGACCGCCAATGAGCAGTTCTTC
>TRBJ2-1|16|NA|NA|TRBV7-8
CASSSYRVPGGNEQFF
TGTGCCAGCAGCTCATACAGGGTCCCCGGGGGGAATGAGCAGTTCTTC
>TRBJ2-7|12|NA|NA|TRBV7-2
CASSLSSYEQYF
TGTGCCAGCAGCTTGAGCTCCTACGAGCAGTACTTC
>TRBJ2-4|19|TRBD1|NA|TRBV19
CASSRGPRDRLLPKNIQYF
TGTGCCAGTAGTAGGGGCCCCCGGGACAGATTACTCCCCAAAAACATTCAGTACTTC
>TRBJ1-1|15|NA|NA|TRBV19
CASNRQKVGDTEAFF
TGTGCCAGTAATAGACAGAAGGTCGGGGACACTGAAGCTTTCTTT